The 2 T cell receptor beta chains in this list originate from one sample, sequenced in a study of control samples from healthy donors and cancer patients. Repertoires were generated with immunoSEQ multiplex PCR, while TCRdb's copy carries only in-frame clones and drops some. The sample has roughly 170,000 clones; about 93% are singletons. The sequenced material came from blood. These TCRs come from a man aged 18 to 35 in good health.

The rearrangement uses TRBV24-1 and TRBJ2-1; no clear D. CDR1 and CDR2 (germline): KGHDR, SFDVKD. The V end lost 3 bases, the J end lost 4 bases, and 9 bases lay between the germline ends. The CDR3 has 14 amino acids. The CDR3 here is CATSDGDTYNEQFF. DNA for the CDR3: TGTGCCACCAGTGATGGCGACACTTACAATGAGCAGTTCTTC.

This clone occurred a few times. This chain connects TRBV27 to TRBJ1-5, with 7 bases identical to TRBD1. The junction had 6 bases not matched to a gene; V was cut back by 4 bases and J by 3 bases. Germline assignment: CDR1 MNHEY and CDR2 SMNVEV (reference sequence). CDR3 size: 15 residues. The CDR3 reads CASSSRQGLNQPQHF. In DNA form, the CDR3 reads TGTGCCAGCAGTTCTAGACAGGGACTCAATCAGCCCCAGCATTTT.